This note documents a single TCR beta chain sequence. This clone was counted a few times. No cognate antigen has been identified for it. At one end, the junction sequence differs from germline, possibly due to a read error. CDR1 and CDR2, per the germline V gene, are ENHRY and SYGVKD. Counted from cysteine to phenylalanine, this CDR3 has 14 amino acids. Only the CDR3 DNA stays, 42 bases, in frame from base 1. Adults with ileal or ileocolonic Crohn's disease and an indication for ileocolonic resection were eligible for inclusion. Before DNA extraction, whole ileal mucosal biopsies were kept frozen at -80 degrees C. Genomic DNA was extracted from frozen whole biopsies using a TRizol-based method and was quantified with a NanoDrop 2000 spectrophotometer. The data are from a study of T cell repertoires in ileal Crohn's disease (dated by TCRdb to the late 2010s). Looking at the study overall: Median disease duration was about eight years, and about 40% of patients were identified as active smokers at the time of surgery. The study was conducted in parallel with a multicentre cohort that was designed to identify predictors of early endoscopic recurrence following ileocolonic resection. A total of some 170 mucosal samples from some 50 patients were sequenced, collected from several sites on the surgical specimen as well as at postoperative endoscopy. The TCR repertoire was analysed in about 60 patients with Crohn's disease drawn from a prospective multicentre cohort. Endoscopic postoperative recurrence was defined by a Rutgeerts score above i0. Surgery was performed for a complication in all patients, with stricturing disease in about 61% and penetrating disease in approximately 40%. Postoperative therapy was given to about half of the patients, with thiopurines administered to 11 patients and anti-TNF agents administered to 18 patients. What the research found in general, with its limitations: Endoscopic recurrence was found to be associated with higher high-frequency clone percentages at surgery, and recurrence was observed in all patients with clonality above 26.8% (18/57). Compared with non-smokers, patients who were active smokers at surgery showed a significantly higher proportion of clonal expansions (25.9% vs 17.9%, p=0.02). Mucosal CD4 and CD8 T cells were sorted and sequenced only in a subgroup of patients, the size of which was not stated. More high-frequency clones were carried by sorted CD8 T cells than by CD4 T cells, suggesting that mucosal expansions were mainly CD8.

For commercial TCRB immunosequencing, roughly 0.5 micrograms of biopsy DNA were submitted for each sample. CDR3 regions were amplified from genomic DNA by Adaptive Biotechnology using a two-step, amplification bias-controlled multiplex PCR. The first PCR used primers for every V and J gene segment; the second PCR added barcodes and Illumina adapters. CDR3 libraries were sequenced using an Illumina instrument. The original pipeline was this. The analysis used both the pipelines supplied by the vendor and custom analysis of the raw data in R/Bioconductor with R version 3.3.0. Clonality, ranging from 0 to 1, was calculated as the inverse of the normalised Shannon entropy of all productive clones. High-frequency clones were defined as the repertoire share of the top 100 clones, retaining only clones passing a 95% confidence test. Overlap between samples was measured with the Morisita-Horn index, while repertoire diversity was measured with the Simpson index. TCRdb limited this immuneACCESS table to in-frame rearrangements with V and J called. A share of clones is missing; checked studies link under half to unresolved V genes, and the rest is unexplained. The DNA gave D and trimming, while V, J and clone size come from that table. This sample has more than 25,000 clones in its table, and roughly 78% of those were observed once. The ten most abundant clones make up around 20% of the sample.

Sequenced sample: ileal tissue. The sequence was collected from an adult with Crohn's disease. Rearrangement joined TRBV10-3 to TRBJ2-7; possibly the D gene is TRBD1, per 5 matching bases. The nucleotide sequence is TGTGCCATCAGTGAGTCGACAAGGGGTAGTCCGTGGAACTTC. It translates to CAISESTRGSPWNF.